These T cell receptor beta chains were read from a single sample in a study of T-cell memory formation after mild COVID-19. A single record per CDR3 protein comes from TCRdb applying MiXCR to the 5' RACE reads. Of about 360,000 distinct CDR3 sequences listed, roughly 14% were seen once; the top ten hold 20% to 25%. The sequenced sample consisted of PBMCs or a T cell subset sorted from them (not recorded which). The receptors derive from a man aged 18 to 30 who had mild COVID-19 (a few samples of this study predate the infection). Cell type and time point are not known. The conserved cysteine and the conserved F or W are not part of the CDR3 here. Only part of the rows carry a size: once, few, many, or a class if the clone is expanded.

V | size | CDR3
TRBV6-1 | few | ASTLLQSQNQPQH
TRBV6-5 | few | ASSFLHSGNTIY
TRBV6-5 | - | ASSYSSGAQPQH
TRBV7-9 | few | ASSTFTDREHYT
TRBV7-8 | few | ASSLESGTQGRETQY
TRBV20-1 | few | SARDSIHQNTEAF
TRBV25-1 | - | ASSERLGGPNTEAF
TRBV6-2/TRBV6-3 | few | ASSQGPGTAPYEQY
TRBV20-1 | - | SAEGDRTYEQY
TRBV4-3 | - | ASSQEGSLRGELF
TRBV27 | few | ASSYGGVRDEQY
TRBV6-1 | few | ASSELGGTYEQY
TRBV5-1 | - | ASSPDSMNTEAF
TRBV12-3/TRBV12-4 | - | ASSFRLTIPNTGELF
TRBV11-2 | - | ASSEVLAGVETQY
TRBV3-1 | few | ASSRPAGRIYEQY
TRBV20-1 | - | SARPVAGGPTDTQY
TRBV20-1 | - | SARELGGGPGNKQF
TRBV4-3 | many | ASSQEIGLRDEQF
TRBV9 | few | ASSLRDMGQETQY